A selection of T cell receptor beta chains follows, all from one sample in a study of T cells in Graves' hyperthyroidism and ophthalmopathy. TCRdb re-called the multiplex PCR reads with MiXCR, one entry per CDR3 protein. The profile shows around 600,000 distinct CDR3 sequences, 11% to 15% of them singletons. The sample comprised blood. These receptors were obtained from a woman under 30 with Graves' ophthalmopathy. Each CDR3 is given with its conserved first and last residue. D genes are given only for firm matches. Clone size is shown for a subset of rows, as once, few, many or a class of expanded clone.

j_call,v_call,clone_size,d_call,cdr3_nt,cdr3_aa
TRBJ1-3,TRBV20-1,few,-,TGCAGTGCTTTTTCTGGAAACACCATATATTTT,CSAFSGNTIYF
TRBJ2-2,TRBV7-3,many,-,TGTGCCAGCAGCTCGCCCTGGGGCCCAAAGTCCGGGGAGCTGTTTTTT,CASSSPWGPKSGELFF
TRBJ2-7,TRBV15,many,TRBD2,TGTGCCACCAGCAGAGCCCCTAGCGGGAGCTCCTACGAGCAGTACTTC,CATSRAPSGSSYEQYF
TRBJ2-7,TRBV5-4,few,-,TGTGCCAGCAGCGCCATGACAGGAACCTACGAGCAGTACTTC,CASSAMTGTYEQYF
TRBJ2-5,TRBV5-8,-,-,TGTGCCTACAGGGTTACTGGCCAAGAGACCCAGTACTTC,CAYRVTGQETQYF
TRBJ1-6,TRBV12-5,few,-,TGTGCTAGTGGTTTGGTAGCCCGATCGGCAGTGAAATCACCCCTCCACTTT,CASGLVARSAVKSPLHF
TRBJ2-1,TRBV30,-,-,TGTGCCTGGGCAACCGGGACTCCCTCCAATGAGCAGTTCTTC,CAWATGTPSNEQFF
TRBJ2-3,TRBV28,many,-,TGTGCCAGCAGTTCTAGCCCGGACAGCTCAGATACGCAGTATTTT,CASSSSPDSSDTQYF
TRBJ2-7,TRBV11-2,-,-,TGTGCCAGCAGCTTAACCCGAGACAGGGAGGGAGTGAGCGGGAGTGGGCACGAGCAGTACTTC,CASSLTRDREGVSGSGHEQYF
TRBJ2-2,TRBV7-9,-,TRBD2,TGTGCCAGCAGCTTACTCGGCGGGAGTGCCGGGGAGCTGTTTTTT,CASSLLGGSAGELFF
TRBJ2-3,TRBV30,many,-,TGTGCCTGGAGTGTAGGAGCGAGCACAGATACGCAGTATTTT,CAWSVGASTDTQYF
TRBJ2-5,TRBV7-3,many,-,TGTGCCAGCAGCTTAAATCCAGGGGCCCGAGAGACCCAGTACTTC,CASSLNPGARETQYF
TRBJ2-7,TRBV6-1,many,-,TGTGCCAGCAGGGGGGCGGACAGTGAAGCTGTGATAACAGGAGGGCTTTACGAGCAGTACTTC,CASRGADSEAVITGGLYEQYF
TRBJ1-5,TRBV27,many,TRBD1,TGTGCCAGCAGTCCCCTCCAGGGGGGAAATCAGCCCCAGCATTTT,CASSPLQGGNQPQHF
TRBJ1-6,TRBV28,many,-,TGTGCCAGCAGTTCCGGACATGCGGATAATTCACCCCTCCACTTT,CASSSGHADNSPLHF
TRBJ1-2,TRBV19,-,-,TGTGCCAGTAGTCCGCAGAATGACTATGGCTACACCTTC,CASSPQNDYGYTF
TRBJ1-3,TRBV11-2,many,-,TGTGCCAGCAGCTTCAGATCCTCTGGAAACACCATATATTTT,CASSFRSSGNTIYF
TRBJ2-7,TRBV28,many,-,TGTGCCAGCAGCTTCGTGGACACGGGGGAGCAGTACTTC,CASSFVDTGEQYF
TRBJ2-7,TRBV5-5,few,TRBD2,TGTGCCAGCAGCTTGGTCGTAAGTGTCGGGGGGGGTGTCTACGAGCAGTACTTC,CASSLVVSVGGGVYEQYF
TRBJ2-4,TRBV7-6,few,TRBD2,TGTGCCAGCAGCCTCACACTAAAGGGAGGGAAGGAGGCCAAAAACATTCAGTACTTC,CASSLTLKGGKEAKNIQYF
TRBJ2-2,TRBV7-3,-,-,TGTGCCAGCAGCCTAGGGGGATCGAACGGGGAGCTGTTTTTT,CASSLGGSNGELFF
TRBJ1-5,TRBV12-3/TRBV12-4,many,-,TGTGCCAGCAGTGTGTACAGGCATAGCAATCAGCCCCAGCATTTT,CASSVYRHSNQPQHF
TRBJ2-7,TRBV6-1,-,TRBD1,TGTGCCAGCAGTCCCGGGACAGGGGGGCGCGAGCAGTACTTC,CASSPGTGGREQYF
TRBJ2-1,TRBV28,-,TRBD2,TGTGCCAGCAGTTTCCAACTGGGGACTAGCAGTCACAATGAGCAGTTCTTC,CASSFQLGTSSHNEQFF
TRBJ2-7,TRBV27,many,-,TGTGCCAGCAGTTATGGGTGGACCTCCTACGAGCAGTACTTC,CASSYGWTSYEQYF
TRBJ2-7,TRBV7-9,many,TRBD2,TGTGCCAGCATCTCTCCGGGACTAGCGCACGAGCAGTACTTC,CASISPGLAHEQYF
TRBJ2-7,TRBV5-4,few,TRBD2,TGTGCCAGCAGGTCAGCGGGAGTCCAATACGAGCAGTACTTC,CASRSAGVQYEQYF
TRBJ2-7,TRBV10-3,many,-,TGTGCCATCAGTGACGGGGGTGGGACCGGTGAGCAGTACTTC,CAISDGGGTGEQYF
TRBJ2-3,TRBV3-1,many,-,TGTGCCAGCAGCCAAGAGTTAGCGTCCACAGATACGCAGTATTTT,CASSQELASTDTQYF
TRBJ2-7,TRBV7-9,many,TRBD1,TGTGCCAGCAGCTTAAGGGCCAGGGGGCTACCCTACGAGCAGTACTTC,CASSLRARGLPYEQYF
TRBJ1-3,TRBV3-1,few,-,TGTGCCAGCAGCTCCAAGATTATCGGTAACAGGTATTCTGGAAACACCATATATTTT,CASSSKIIGNRYSGNTIYF
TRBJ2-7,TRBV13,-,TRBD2,TGTGCCAGCAGCCCCCTCCTGAGCGGGAGGGGGGAGCAGTACTTC,CASSPLLSGRGEQYF
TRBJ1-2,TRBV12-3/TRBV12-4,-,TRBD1,TGTGCCAGCAGTTTAGTTAGGACAGGGTATGGCTACACCTTC,CASSLVRTGYGYTF
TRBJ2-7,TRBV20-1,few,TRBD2,TGCAGTGCTAGGCGACTAGCGGGCCGACGGGGTGGCGAGCAGTACTTC,CSARRLAGRRGGEQYF
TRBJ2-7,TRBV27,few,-,TGTGCCAGCAGGGCAGGGCCTTCCTACGAGCAGTACTTC,CASRAGPSYEQYF
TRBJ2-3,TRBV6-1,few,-,TGTGCCAGCAGTTGGTCCCACACAGATACGCAGTATTTT,CASSWSHTDTQYF
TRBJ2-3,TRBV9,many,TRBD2,TGTGCCAGCGCGGTAGGCTCGGCGGGAGGGTTAGATACGCAGTATTTT,CASAVGSAGGLDTQYF
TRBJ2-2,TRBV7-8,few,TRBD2,TGTGCCAGCAGCCTACGACTAGCGGGAGGCGAGGGCACCGGGGAGCTGTTTTTT,CASSLRLAGGEGTGELFF
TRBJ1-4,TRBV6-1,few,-,TGTGCCAGCGGCCGACCCTCAACTAATGAAAAACTGTTTTTT,CASGRPSTNEKLFF
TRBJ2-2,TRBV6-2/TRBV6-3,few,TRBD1,TGTGCCAGCAGTTACGGGACAGGGCCCACTCTCACCGGGGAGCTGTTTTTT,CASSYGTGPTLTGELFF
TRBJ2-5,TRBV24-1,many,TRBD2,TGTGCCACCAGCCCGGGACTAGCGGGAGGGCCGAGCCAAGAGACCCAGTACTTC,CATSPGLAGGPSQETQYF
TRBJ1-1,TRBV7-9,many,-,TGTGCCAGCAGCCCGAGCGGGGGAGGGACTGAAGCTTTCTTT,CASSPSGGGTEAFF
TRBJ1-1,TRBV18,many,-,TGTGCCAGCTCACCCCCGGGAGACACTGAAGCTTTCTTT,CASSPPGDTEAFF
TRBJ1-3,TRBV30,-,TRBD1,TGTGCCTGGGGGACAGGGATTGGAAGCACCATATATTTT,CAWGTGIGSTIYF
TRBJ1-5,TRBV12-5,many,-,TGTGCTAGTGGTTTGCCCCAACGGGGCGGGCAGAATCAGCCCCAGCATTTT,CASGLPQRGGQNQPQHF
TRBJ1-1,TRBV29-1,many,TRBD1,TGCAGCGTTGAGGGGGACAGGGGCACTGAAGCTTTCTTT,CSVEGDRGTEAFF
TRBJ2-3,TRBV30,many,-,TGTGCCTGGAGCGGGGGCGGGAGTCGGGCAGATACGCAGTATTTT,CAWSGGGSRADTQYF
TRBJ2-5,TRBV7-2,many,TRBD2,TGTGCCAGCAGCATACAACCCCCGGGACTAGCGGGAGGCTTCCAAGAGACCCAGTACTTC,CASSIQPPGLAGGFQETQYF